This entry concerns a single TCR beta chain. Its antigen remains unknown. This record belongs to a study of response to subunit inactivated influenza vaccine. Study-wide points: Few additional T cells are recruited per seasonal influenza vaccination, authors suggested.

TCRdb processed the RT-PCR reads anew with MiXCR; each CDR3 protein has one entry. This table holds around 530,000 distinct CDR3 sequences, about 11% found once. V dropped 3 bases and J dropped 2; count of bases not matched to a gene: 4. The germline V gene has CDR1 KGHDR and CDR2 SFDVKD. This CDR3 has 15 amino acids. The V call is TRBV24-1, the J call TRBJ2-3; TRBD2 matches at 7 bases. The sequence derives from a man aged 50 or older who received an inactivated influenza vaccine. Sequences were derived from PBMCs from blood, sampled on the day of vaccination. The CDR3 here is CATSDPSGATDTQYF. The CDR3 nucleotides are TGTGCCACCAGTGATCCCAGCGGGGCCACAGATACGCAGTATTTT.